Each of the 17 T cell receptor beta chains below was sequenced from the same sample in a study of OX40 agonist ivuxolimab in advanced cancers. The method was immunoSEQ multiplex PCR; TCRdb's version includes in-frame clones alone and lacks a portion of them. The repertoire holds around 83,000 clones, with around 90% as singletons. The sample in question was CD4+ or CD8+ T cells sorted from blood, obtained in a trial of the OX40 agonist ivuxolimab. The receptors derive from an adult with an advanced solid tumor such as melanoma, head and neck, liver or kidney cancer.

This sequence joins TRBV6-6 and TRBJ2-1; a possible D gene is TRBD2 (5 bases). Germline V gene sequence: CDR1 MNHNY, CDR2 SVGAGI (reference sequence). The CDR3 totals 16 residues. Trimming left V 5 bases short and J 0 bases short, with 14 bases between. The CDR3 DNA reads TGTGCCAGCAGTCCCTATTCCGCGGGCTCCTACAATGAGCAGTTCTTC. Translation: CASSPYSAGSYNEQFF.

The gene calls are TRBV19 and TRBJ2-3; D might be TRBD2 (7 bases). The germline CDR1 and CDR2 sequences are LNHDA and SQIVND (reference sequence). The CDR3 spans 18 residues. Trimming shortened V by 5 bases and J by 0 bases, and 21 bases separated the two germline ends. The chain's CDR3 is CASSGPHWAGASTDTQYF. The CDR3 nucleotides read TGTGCCAGTAGTGGCCCGCACTGGGCGGGGGCGAGCACAGATACGCAGTATTTT.

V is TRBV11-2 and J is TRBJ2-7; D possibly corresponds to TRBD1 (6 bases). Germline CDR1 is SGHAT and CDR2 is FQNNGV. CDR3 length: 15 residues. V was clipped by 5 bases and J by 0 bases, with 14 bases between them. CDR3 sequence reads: CASSPQGTSSYEQYF. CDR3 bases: TGTGCCAGCAGCCCACAGGGTACTAGCTCCTACGAGCAGTACTTC.

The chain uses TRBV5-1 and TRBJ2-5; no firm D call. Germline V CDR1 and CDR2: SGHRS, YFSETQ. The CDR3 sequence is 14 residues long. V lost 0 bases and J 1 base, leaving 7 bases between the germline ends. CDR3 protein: CASSLVAAQETQYF. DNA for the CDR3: TGCGCCAGCAGCTTGGTGGCAGCCCAAGAGACCCAGTACTTC.

The CDR3 sequence: CASSSDRVRSEQYF. The CDR3 DNA reads as TGCGCCAGCAGCTCCGACAGGGTGCGGTCGGAGCAGTACTTC. This rearrangement joins TRBV5-1 to TRBJ2-7, with 7 positions matching TRBD1. The germline gives CDR1 SGHRS, CDR2 YFSETQ. V lost 3 bases to trimming and J lost 7 bases; unmatched junction nucleotides: 10. The CDR3 has 14 amino acids.

This chain's CDR3 is CASSTGQMNTEAFF. The CDR3 DNA reads TGCGCCAGCAGCACGGGACAAATGAACACTGAAGCTTTCTTT. The chain links TRBV5-1 to TRBJ1-1, with a weak D call TRBD1 (6 bases). V lost 4 bases to trimming and J lost 0 bases, with 10 bases between them. The CDR3 is 14 amino acids. Germline V lookup: CDR1 SGHRS, CDR2 YFSETQ.

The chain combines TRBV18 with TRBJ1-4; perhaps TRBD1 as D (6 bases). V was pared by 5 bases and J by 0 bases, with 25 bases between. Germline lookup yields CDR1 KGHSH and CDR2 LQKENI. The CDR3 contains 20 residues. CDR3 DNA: TGTGCCAGCTCAGCCTTTGCTGCGGGGGCGATCTATGCAACTAATGAAAAACTGTTTTTT. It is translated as CASSAFAAGAIYATNEKLFF.

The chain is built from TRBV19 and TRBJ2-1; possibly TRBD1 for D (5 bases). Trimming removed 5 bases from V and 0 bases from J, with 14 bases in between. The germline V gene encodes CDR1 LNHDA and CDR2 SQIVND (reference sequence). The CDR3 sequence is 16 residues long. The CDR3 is CASSPWGRGSYNEQFF. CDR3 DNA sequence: TGTGCCAGTAGTCCGTGGGGAAGGGGCTCCTACAATGAGCAGTTCTTC. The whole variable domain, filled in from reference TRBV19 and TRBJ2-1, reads DGGITQSPKYLFRKEGQNVTLSCEQNLNHDAMYWYRQDPGQGLRLIYYSQIVNDFQKGDIAEGYSVSREKKESFPLTVTSAQKNPTAFYLCASSPWGRGSYNEQFFGPGTRLTVL.

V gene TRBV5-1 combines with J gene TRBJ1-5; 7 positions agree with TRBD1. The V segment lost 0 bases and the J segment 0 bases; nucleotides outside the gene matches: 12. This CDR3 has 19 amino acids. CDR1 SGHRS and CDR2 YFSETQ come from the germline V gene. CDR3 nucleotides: TGCGCCAGCAGCTTGGAAACGCAGGGGGTGGTCGATAGCAATCAGCCCCAGCATTTT. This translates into CASSLETQGVVDSNQPQHF.

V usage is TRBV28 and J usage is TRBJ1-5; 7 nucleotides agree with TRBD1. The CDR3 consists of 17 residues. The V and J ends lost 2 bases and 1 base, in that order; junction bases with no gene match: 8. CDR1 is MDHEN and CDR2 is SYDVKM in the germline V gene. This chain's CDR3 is CASSLPRQGQSNQPQHF. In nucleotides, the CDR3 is TGTGCCAGCAGTTTACCGCGACAGGGACAAAGCAATCAGCCCCAGCATTTT.

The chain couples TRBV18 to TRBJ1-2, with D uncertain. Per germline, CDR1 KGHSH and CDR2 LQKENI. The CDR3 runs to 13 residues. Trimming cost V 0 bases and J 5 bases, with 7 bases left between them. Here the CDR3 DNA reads TGTGCCAGCTCACCACCGGGAGCATATGGCTACACCTTC. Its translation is CASSPPGAYGYTF.

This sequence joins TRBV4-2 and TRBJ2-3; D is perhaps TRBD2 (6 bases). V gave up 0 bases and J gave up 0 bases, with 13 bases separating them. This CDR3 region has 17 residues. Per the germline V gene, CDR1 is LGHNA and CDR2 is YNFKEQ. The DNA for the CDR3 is TGTGCCAGCAGCCAAGATCAGGAGGGTGCTAGCACAGATACGCAGTATTTT. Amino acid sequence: CASSQDQEGASTDTQYF.

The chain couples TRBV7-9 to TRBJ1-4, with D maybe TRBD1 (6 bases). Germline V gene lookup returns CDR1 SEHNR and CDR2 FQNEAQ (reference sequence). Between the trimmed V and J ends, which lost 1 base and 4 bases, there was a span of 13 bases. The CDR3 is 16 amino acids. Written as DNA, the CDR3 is TGTGCCAGCAGCTTAGGTTTACAGGGACTTAATGAAAAACTGTTTTTT. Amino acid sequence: CASSLGLQGLNEKLFF.

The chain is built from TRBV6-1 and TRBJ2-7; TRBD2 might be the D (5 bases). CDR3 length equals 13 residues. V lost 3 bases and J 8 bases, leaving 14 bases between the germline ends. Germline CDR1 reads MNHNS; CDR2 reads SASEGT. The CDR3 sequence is CASSEADGLKQYF. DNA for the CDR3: TGTGCCAGCAGTGAGGCTGACGGACTTAAGCAGTACTTC.

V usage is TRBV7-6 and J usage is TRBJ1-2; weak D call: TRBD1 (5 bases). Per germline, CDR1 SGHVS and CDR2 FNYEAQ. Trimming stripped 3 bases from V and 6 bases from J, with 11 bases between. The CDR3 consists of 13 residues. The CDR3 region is CASSLGERNGYTF. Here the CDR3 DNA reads TGTGCCAGCAGCTTGGGGGAAAGGAATGGCTACACCTTC.

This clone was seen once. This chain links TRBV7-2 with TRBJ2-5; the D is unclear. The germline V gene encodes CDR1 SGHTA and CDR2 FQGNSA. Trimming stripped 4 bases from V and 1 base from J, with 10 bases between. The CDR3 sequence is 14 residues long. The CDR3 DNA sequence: TGTGCCAGCAGCTCACAGACGCCCCAAGAGACCCAGTACTTC. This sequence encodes CASSSQTPQETQYF.

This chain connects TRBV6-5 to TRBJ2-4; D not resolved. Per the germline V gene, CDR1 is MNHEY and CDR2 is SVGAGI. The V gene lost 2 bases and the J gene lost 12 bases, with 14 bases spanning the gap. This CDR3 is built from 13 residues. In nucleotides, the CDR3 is TGTGCCAGCAGTTACGTTGACCGCGGTAATCAGTACTTC. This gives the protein CASSYVDRGNQYF.